The 21 T cell receptor beta chains in this list originate from one sample, sequenced in a study of immune evolution from preneoplasia to lung adenocarcinoma. Repertoires were generated with immunoSEQ multiplex PCR, while TCRdb's copy carries only in-frame clones and drops some. The sample lists roughly 7,900 clones; 78% were seen once. Material: FFPE adjacent normal lung tissue. The receptor source for this set is a person between 65 and 79 years old with lung adenocarcinoma.

This clone appeared a few times. The J gene is TRBJ1-2, the V gene TRBV14; TRBD1 might be the D (6 bases). CDR3 size: 11 residues. The germline V and J ends were trimmed by 5 bases and 7 bases, with 8 bases remaining between them. Germline V gene sequence: CDR1 SGHDN, CDR2 FVKESK. Written as DNA, the CDR3 is TGTGCCAGCAGCGACAGGAGTGGCTACACCTTC. Its protein is CASSDRSGYTF.

This clone was seen only once. The chain recombines TRBV6-5 with TRBJ1-1; no firm D call. The V gene lost 0 bases and the J gene lost 0 bases, with 11 bases spanning the gap. This CDR3 has 16 residues. Looked up from germline, CDR1 is MNHEY and CDR2 is SVGAGI. In nucleotides, the CDR3 is TGTGCCAGCAGTTACTCGATGCTCCTCATGAACACTGAAGCTTTCTTT. Translation: CASSYSMLLMNTEAFF.

V usage is TRBV14 and J usage is TRBJ1-5; D remains unclear. CDR1 is SGHDN and CDR2 is FVKESK in the germline V gene. The V end lost 0 bases, the J end lost 9 bases, and 6 bases lay between the germline ends. The CDR3 runs 12 residues. DNA for the CDR3: TGTGCCAGCAGCCAAGACCCGGGGCCCCAGCATTTT. Its translation is CASSQDPGPQHF.

The chain recombines TRBV6-6 with TRBJ1-1, with TRBD1 identical over 7 bases. The CDR3 is made up of 15 amino acids. CDR1 is MNHNY and CDR2 is SVGAGI in the germline V gene (reference sequence). The junction had 6 bases not matched to a gene; V was cut back by 5 bases and J by 0 bases. CDR3 sequence (DNA): TGTGCCAGCAGTACATGGGACAGCCTGAACACTGAAGCTTTCTTT. This sequence encodes CASSTWDSLNTEAFF.

In this sample, this clone turned up once. The chain uses TRBV7-6 and TRBJ2-1, with TRBD2 identical over 7 bases. The CDR3 is made up of 17 amino acids. Germline-derived CDR1 and CDR2 are SGHVS and FNYEAQ. The V gene end was trimmed by 5 bases and the J gene end by 5 bases; junction bases not matched to a gene: 15. The CDR3 coding sequence is TGTGCCAGCAGCCAAGCCGGCCGGACTAGTGTAGACAATGAGCAGTTCTTC. Translating it yields CASSQAGRTSVDNEQFF.

The rearrangement joins TRBV2 to TRBJ1-2; a weak D match, TRBD1 (5 bases). Germline V gene data show CDR1 as SNHLY and CDR2 as FYNNEI. The V and J ends lost 8 bases and 2 bases respectively, with 12 bases between them. CDR3 length: 13 residues. The CDR3 sequence: CASPGEGNYGYTF. The CDR3 DNA reads as TGTGCCAGCCCGGGGGAGGGAAACTATGGCTACACCTTC. Drawing the rest from reference TRBV2 and TRBJ1-2, the complete variable domain is EPEVTQTPSHQVTQMGQEVILRCVPISNHLYFYWYRQILGQKVEFLVSFYNNEISEKSEIFDDQFSVERPDGSNFTLKIRSTKLEDSAMYFCASPGEGNYGYTFGSGTRLTVV.

The CDR3 DNA reads as TGTGCCAGCAGCTTGGACAGGACCCAGGAGACCCAGTACTTC. Its protein is CASSLDRTQETQYF. The chain combines TRBV13 with TRBJ2-5, with 7 bases that match TRBD1. The V gene's germline CDR1 is PRHDT and CDR2 FYEKMQ (reference sequence). The CDR3 length is 14 residues. Trimming removed 3 bases from V and 5 bases from J; junction bases left unmatched: 6.

There are a few counts of this clone. The rearrangement uses TRBV11-2 and TRBJ1-6; D gene ambiguous. Germline CDR1 and CDR2: SGHAT and FQNNGV. V shed 1 base and J shed 8 bases, with 9 bases lying between them. The CDR3 extends over 14 amino acids. CDR3 amino acids: CASSLGGVYSPLHF. The CDR3 DNA reads as TGTGCCAGCAGCTTAGGGGGAGTCTATTCACCCCTCCACTTT. The variable domain in full, completed from reference TRBV11-2 and TRBJ1-6, reads EAGVAQSPRYKIIEKRQSVAFWCNPISGHATLYWYQQILGQGPKLLIQFQNNGVVDDSQLPKDRFSAERLKGVDSTLKIQPAKLEDSAVYLCASSLGGVYSPLHFGNGTRLTVT.

J is TRBJ2-3 and V is TRBV11-2; TRBD2 is a possible D gene (5 bases). This CDR3 region has 17 residues. Looked up from germline, CDR1 is SGHAT and CDR2 is FQNNGV. V was shortened by 5 bases and J by 4 bases, with 22 bases between the two germline ends. CDR3 coding DNA: TGTGCCAGCAGCCCCCGGATGCCCCTTAGCGCCTCAGATACGCAGTATTTT. This gives the protein CASSPRMPLSASDTQYF.

The J gene is TRBJ1-2, the V gene TRBV4-1; possibly TRBD1 for D (5 bases). This CDR3 spans 17 amino acids. From germline, CDR1 is MGHRA and CDR2 YSYEKL. The V gene lost 2 bases and the J gene lost 6 bases, with 22 bases spanning the gap. The CDR3, as DNA: TGCGCCAGCAGCCAAAGCCGAGGGGCGAGGGTTCGGAATGGCTACACCTTC. Protein sequence: CASSQSRGARVRNGYTF.

The V call is TRBV10-2, the J call TRBJ2-7, with a tentative D call TRBD1 (6 bases). Germline lookup yields CDR1 WSHSY and CDR2 SAAADI. Trimming shortened V by 5 bases and J by 1 base, and 15 bases separated the two germline ends. This CDR3 region has 15 residues. As DNA, the CDR3 is TGCGCCAGCAGTACCTCCGGGACACCATCCTACGAGCAGTACTTC. Amino acid sequence: CASSTSGTPSYEQYF.

In its sample, this clone was seen once. The rearrangement links TRBV4-1 to TRBJ1-3; D ambiguous. CDR1 and CDR2 from the germline V gene are MGHRA and YSYEKL. The CDR3 covers 16 residues. The V end was cut by 1 base, the J end by 0 bases, with 10 bases between. The CDR3 DNA reads TGCGCCAGCAGCCAAGGGCCCGGGAGCTCTGGAAACACCATATATTTT. Translation gives CASSQGPGSSGNTIYF.

The chain couples TRBV5-1 to TRBJ2-1; possible D gene TRBD2, 6 bases. In germline, CDR1 is SGHRS, CDR2 YFSETQ. Trimming removed 4 bases from V and 6 bases from J, with 14 bases in between. The CDR3 runs to 14 residues. CDR3 DNA: TGCGCCAGCAGCGTGGAGCAGGGAGGCAATGAGCAGTTCTTC. Translating gives CASSVEQGGNEQFF.

On this clone itself: This CDR3 is also generated by other DNA sequences in the sample. The rearrangement joins TRBV2 to TRBJ2-3; TRBD2 agrees at 9 bases. This CDR3 has 16 amino acids. Trimming at V came to 3 bases and at J to 2 bases, leaving 6 bases not matched to a gene. CDR1 and CDR2 (germline): SNHLY, FYNNEI. In DNA, the CDR3 is TGTGCCAGCAGTGACGGCACTAGCGGGTTCACAGATACGCAGTATTTT. It is translated as CASSDGTSGFTDTQYF.

The rearrangement links TRBV6-5 to TRBJ1-1, with 7 bases that match TRBD1. Germline V CDR1 and CDR2: MNHEY, SVGAGI. CDR3 length: 13 residues. After removal of 6 bases from V and 4 bases from J, the junction contained 5 bases not matched to a gene. Here the CDR3 reads CASSQTGLTEAFF. The CDR3 bases are TGTGCCAGCAGCCAGACAGGGCTCACTGAAGCTTTCTTT.

This chain joins TRBV27 and TRBJ1-2; no clear D. This CDR3 contains 13 residues. Germline CDR1 MNHEY, CDR2 SMNVEV (reference sequence). V was shortened by 2 bases and J by 4 bases, with 8 bases between the two germline ends. The CDR3 DNA sequence: TGTGCCAGCAGTTTACAGGCCCTCTATGGCTACACCTTC. It encodes CASSLQALYGYTF.

This chain uses TRBV30 with TRBJ1-1, with a tentative D call TRBD1 (6 bases). Germline CDR1 GTSNPN, CDR2 SVGIG (reference sequence). This CDR3 has 13 residues. Trimming shortened V by 4 bases and J by 5 bases, and 14 bases separated the two germline ends. CDR3 bases: TGTGCCTGGACCCGCGGTCAGGGGACTGAAGCTTTCTTT. Protein sequence: CAWTRGQGTEAFF.

The V and J genes are TRBV6-1 and TRBJ2-1, with D perhaps matching TRBD1 or TRBD2 (5 bases each). CDR1 and CDR2 from the germline V gene are MNHNS and SASEGT. The length of the CDR3 is 15 residues. V gave up 0 bases and J gave up 8 bases, with 14 bases separating them. CDR3: CASSEAGPGFDEQFF. CDR3 bases: TGTGCCAGCAGTGAAGCGGGACCCGGTTTCGATGAGCAGTTCTTC.

The rearrangement links TRBV30 to TRBJ2-7, with 7 bases aligning to TRBD2. The CDR3 runs 14 residues. The V segment lost 4 bases and the J segment 1 base; nucleotides outside the gene matches: 7. Germline lookup yields CDR1 GTSNPN and CDR2 SVGIG (reference sequence). The CDR3 loop is CAWTGLERSYEQYF. Written as DNA, the CDR3 is TGTGCCTGGACCGGACTAGAAAGATCCTACGAGCAGTACTTC.

This rearrangement joins TRBV6-5 to TRBJ2-1, with D maybe TRBD1 (5 bases). V gave up 2 bases and J gave up 8 bases, with 13 bases separating them. CDR3 length: 14 residues. Germline V gene lookup returns CDR1 MNHEY and CDR2 SVGAGI. This chain's CDR3 is CASSYVGRGYEQFF. The CDR3 nucleotides are TGTGCCAGCAGTTACGTGGGAAGGGGCTATGAGCAGTTCTTC.

This clone is judged medium-sized (0.01 to 0.1%). The sample carries other DNA sequences with the same CDR3. This sequence joins TRBV6-1 and TRBJ1-5, with D tentatively TRBD1 (6 bases). The CDR3 is made up of 13 amino acids. V gave up 2 bases and J gave up 6 bases, with 8 bases separating them. CDR1 MNHNS and CDR2 SASEGT come from the germline V gene. CDR3 residues: CASSELGGQPQHF. The CDR3 nucleotides read TGTGCCAGCAGTGAATTAGGGGGTCAGCCCCAGCATTTT.